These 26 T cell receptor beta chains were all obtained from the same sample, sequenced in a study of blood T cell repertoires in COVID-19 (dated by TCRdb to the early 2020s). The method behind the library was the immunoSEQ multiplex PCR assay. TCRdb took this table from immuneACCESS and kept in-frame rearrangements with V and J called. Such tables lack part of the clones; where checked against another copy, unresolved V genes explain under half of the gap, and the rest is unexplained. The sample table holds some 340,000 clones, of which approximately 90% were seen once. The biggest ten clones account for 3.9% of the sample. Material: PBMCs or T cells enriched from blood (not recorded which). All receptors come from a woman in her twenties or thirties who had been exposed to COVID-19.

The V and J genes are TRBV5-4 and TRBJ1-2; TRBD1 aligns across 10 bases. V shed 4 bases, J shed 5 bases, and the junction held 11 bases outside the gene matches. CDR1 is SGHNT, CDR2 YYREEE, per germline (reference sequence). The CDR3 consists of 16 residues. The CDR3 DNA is TGTGCCAGCAGCACCGGACAGGGGGTATCGTCGTATGGCTACACCTTC. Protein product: CASSTGQGVSSYGYTF.

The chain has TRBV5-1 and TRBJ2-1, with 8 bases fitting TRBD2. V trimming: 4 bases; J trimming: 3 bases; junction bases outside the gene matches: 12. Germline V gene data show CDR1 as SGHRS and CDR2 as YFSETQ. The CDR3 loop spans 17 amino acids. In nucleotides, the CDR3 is TGCGCCAGCAGCCAGGTGCCCAGCGGGGGTGGCTACAATGAGCAGTTCTTC. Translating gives CASSQVPSGGGYNEQFF.

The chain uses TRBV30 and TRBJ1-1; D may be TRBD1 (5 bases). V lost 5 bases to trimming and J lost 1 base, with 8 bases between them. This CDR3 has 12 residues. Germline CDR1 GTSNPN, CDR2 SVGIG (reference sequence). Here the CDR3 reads CAWGTANTEAFF. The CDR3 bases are TGTGCCTGGGGGACTGCGAACACTGAAGCTTTCTTT.

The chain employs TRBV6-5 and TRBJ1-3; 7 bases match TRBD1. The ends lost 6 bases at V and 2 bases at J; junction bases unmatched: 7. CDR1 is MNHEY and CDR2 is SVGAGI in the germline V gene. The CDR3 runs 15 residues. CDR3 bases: TGTGCCAGCAGCCAGGGGGAATTTACTGGAAACACCATATATTTT. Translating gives CASSQGEFTGNTIYF.

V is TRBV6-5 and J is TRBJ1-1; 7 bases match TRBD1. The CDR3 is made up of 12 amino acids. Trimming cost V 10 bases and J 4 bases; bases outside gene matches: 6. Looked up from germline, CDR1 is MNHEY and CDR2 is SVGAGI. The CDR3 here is CATNRGITEAFF. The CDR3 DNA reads TGTGCCACTAACAGGGGCATCACTGAAGCTTTCTTT.

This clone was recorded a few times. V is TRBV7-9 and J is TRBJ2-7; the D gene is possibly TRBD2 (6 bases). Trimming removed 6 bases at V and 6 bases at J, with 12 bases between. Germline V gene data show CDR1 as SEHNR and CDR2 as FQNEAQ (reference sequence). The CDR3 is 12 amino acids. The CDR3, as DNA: TGTGCCAGCAGGGCGGGGATCTCCGAGCAGTACTTC. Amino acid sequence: CASRAGISEQYF. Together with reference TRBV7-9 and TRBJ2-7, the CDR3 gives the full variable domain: DTGVSQNPRHKITKRGQNVTFRCDPISEHNRLYWYRQTLGQGPEFLTYFQNEAQLEKSRLLSDRFSAERPKGSFSTLEIQRTEQGDSAMYLCASRAGISEQYFGPGTRLTVT.

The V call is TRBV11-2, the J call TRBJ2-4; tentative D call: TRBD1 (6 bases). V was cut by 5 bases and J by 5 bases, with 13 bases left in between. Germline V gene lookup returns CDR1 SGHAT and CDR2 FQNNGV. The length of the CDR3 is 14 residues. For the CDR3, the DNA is TGTGCCAGCAGCCTCGACAGGAGAGAAAACATTCAGTACTTC. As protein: CASSLDRRENIQYF. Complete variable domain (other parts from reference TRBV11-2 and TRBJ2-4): EAGVAQSPRYKIIEKRQSVAFWCNPISGHATLYWYQQILGQGPKLLIQFQNNGVVDDSQLPKDRFSAERLKGVDSTLKIQPAKLEDSAVYLCASSLDRRENIQYFGAGTRLSVL.

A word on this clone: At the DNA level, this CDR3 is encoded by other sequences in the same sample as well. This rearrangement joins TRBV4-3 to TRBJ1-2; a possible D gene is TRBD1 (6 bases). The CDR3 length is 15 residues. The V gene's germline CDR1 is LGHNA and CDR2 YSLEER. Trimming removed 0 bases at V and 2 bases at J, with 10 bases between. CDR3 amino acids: CASSQDPQGNYGYTF. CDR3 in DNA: TGCGCCAGCAGCCAAGATCCACAGGGAAACTATGGCTACACCTTC.

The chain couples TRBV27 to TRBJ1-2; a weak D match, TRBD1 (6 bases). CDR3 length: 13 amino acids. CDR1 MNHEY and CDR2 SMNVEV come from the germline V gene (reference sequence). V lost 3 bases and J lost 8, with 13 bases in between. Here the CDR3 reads CASSFLGGGGYTF. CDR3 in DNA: TGTGCCAGCAGTTTCCTCGGGGGGGGCGGCTACACCTTC.

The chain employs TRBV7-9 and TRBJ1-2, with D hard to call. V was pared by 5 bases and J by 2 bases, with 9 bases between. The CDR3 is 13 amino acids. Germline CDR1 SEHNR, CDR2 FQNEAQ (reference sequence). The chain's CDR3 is CASSHHENYGYTF. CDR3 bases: TGTGCCAGCAGCCATCATGAGAACTATGGCTACACCTTC.

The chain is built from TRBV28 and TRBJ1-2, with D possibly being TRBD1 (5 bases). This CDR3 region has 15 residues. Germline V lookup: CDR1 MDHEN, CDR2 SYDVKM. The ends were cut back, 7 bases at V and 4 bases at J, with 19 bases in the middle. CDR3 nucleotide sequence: TGTGCCAGCACCCCAGGAGGGGAGGTCGGCTATGGCTACACCTTC. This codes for CASTPGGEVGYGYTF.

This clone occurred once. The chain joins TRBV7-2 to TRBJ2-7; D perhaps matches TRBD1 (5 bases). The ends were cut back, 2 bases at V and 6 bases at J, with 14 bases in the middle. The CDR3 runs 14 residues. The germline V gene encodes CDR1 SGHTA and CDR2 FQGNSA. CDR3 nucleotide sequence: TGTGCCAGCAGCTTACAGGGCAGGGCGGTCGAGCAGTACTTC. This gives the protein CASSLQGRAVEQYF.

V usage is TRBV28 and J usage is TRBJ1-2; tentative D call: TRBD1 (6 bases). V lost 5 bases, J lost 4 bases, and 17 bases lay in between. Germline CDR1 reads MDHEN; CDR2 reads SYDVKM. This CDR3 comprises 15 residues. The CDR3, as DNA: TGTGCCAGCAGTCTAGGACAGCCTCGGGGCTATGGCTACACCTTC. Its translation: CASSLGQPRGYGYTF.

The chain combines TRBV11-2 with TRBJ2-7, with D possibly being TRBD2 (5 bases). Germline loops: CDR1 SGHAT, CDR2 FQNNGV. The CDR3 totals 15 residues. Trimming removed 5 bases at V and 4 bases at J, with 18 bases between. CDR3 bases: TGTGCCAGCAGCCACCGTCGGGGTTACAAATACGAGCAGTACTTC. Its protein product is CASSHRRGYKYEQYF.

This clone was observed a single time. Here the CDR3 reads CASNRAGTTTYEQYF. For the CDR3, the DNA is TGTGCCAGCAATCGCGCCGGGACTACTACATACGAGCAGTACTTC. V gene TRBV7-2 combines with J gene TRBJ2-7; 7 bases are a match to TRBD2. J gave up 4 bases and V 7 bases, and 13 bases lay outside the gene matches. The germline V gene has CDR1 SGHTA and CDR2 FQGNSA. This CDR3 contains 15 residues.

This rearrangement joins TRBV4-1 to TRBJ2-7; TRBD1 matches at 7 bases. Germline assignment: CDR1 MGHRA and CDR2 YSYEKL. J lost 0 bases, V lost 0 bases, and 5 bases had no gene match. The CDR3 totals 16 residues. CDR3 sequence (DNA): TGCGCCAGCAGCCAAGACGACAGGGAGTACTCCTACGAGCAGTACTTC. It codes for CASSQDDREYSYEQYF.

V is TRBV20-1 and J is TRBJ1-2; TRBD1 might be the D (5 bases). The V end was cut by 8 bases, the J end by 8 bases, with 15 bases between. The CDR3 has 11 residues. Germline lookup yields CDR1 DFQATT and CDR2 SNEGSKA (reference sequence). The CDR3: CSSPGVRGYTF. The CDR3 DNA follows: TGCAGTTCACCGGGGGTACGGGGCTACACCTTC.

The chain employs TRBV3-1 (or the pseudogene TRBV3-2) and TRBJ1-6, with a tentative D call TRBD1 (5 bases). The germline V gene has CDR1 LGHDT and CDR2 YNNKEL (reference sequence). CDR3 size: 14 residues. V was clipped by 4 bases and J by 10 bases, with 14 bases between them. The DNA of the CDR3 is TGTGCCAGCAGCCTACGGACAATCGAATCACCCCTCCACTTT. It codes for CASSLRTIESPLHF.

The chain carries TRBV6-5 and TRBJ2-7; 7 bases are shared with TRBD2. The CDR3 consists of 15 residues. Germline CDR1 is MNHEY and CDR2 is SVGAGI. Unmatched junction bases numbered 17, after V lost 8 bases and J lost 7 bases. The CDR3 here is CASSPAEEGTKEQYF. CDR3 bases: TGTGCCAGCTCACCCGCCGAGGAGGGGACTAAAGAGCAGTACTTC.

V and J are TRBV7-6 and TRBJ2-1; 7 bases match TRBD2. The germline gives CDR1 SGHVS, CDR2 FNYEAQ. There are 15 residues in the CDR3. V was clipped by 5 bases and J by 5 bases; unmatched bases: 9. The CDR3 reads CASSPKVREDNEQFF. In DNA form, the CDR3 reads TGTGCCAGCAGCCCGAAAGTCCGGGAGGACAATGAGCAGTTCTTC.

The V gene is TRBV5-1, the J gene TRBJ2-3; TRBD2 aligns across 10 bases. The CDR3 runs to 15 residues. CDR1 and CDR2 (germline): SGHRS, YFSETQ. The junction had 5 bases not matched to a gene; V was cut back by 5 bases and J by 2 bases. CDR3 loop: CASRGSGGTTDTQYF. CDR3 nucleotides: TGCGCCAGCAGGGGTAGCGGGGGGACCACAGATACGCAGTATTTT.

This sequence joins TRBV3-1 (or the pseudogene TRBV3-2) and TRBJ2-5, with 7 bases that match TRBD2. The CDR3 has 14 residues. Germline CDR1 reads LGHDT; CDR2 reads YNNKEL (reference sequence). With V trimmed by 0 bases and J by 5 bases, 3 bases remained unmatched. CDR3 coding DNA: TGTGCCAGCAGCCAAGATTCCGGGGGGGAGACCCAGTACTTC. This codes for CASSQDSGGETQYF.

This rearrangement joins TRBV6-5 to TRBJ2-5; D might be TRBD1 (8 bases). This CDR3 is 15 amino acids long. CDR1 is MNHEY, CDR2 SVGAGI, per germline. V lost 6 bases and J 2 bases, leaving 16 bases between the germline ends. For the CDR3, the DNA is TGTGCCAGCAGGCGACAGGGGAGGGGACAAGAGACCCAGTACTTC. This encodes CASRRQGRGQETQYF.

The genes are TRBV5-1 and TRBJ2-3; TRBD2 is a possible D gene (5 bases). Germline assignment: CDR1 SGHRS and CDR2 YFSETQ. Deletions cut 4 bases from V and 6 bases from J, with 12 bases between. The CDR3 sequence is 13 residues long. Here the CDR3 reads CASSPGDFDTQYF. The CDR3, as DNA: TGCGCCAGCAGCCCCGGGGATTTTGATACGCAGTATTTT.

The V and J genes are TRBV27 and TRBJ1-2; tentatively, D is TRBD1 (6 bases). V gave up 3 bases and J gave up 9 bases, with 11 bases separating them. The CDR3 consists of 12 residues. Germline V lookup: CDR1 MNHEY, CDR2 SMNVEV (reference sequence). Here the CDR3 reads CASSFLGQRYTF. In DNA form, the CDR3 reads TGTGCCAGCAGTTTTTTGGGACAACGCTACACCTTC.

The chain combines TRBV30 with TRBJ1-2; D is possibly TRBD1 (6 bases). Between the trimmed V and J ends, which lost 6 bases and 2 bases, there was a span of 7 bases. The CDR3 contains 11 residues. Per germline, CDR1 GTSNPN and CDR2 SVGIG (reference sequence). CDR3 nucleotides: TGTGCCTGTACAGGGAACTATGGCTACACCTTC. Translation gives CACTGNYGYTF.